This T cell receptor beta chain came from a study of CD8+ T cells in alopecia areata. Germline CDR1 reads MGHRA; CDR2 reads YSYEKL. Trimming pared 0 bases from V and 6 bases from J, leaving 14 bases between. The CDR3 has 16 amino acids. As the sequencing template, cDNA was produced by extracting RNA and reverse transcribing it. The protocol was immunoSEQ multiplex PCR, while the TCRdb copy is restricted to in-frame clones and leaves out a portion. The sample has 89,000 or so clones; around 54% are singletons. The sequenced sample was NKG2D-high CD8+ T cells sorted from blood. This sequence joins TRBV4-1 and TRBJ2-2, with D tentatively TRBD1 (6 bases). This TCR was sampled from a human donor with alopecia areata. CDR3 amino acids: CASSQEWSGDAGELFF. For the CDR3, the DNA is TGCGCCAGCAGCCAAGAATGGTCAGGGGATGCCGGGGAGCTGTTTTTT.